This T cell receptor (beta chain) derives from a study of OX40 agonist ivuxolimab in advanced cancers. Regarding the complete study: The costimulatory receptor OX40 (CD134) was targeted by ivuxolimab, a fully human IgG2 agonistic monoclonal antibody. The monotherapy dose-escalation portion (N of about 50 patients) of the phase I ivuxolimab trial is reported in the paper. Intravenous ivuxolimab was administered to patients every 2 weeks at six dose levels: 0.01, 0.1, 0.3, 1.5, 3 and 10 mg/kg. Prior anti-PD-1, anti-PD-L1 or anti-CTLA-4 therapy was permitted, and checkpoint inhibitors had been received by less than 45% of dose-escalation patients. The purpose of peripheral TCRbeta sequencing was to test whether ivuxolimab changed TCR sequence diversity and led to clonal T-cell expansion. Partial responses occurred in three dose-escalation patients, of whom one had hepatocellular carcinoma and two had cutaneous melanoma. In the dose-escalation cohort, 70% to 85% of patients were male, and the mean age was around 60 years with a range of roughly 23 to 90. Among the 52 dose-escalation patients, some 19 had hepatocellular carcinoma, about 15 melanoma, 9 renal cell carcinoma and 9 head and neck cancer. Results the study describes overall, beyond this receptor: After ivuxolimab, expanded clones were on average more numerous among CD8+ T cells than among CD4+ T cells. Partial responders in the 0.1-3.0 mg/kg groups had among the lowest normalized peripheral clonal expansion, especially among CD8+ T cells. At doses of 0.1 to 3.0 mg/kg, clonal expansion of both CD4+ and CD8+ blood T cells was observed from baseline to week 6. Low levels of normalized T-cell clonal expansion were also seen in some patients who did not respond. Antigen specificity was not determined for the clonally expanded peripheral T cells.

A word on this clone: Its antigen remains unidentified. No much larger clone exists at a distance of one base, and base qualities are not known.

The trial excluded patients who had a history of autoimmune disease or who were on systemic immunosuppression. Peripheral blood for TCR sequencing was collected from all dose cohorts at baseline, on cycle 4 day 1, and on cycle 7 day 1. The samples were drawn from a first-in-human, open-label, multicenter phase I dose-escalation trial of ivuxolimab. Adults with locally advanced or metastatic melanoma, renal cell carcinoma, hepatocellular carcinoma or head and neck squamous cell carcinoma were enrolled in the trial. Before TCR sequencing, CD4+ T cells and CD8+ T cells were sorted from peripheral blood as separate populations. To sequence the TCRbeta CDR3 region, genomic DNA was isolated from the sorted cells. The immunoSEQ Assay was used to sequence the TCRbeta CDR3 regions. The table was pulled from immuneACCESS by TCRdb, which kept in-frame rearrangements only. Such tables lose some clones; where checked, under half of the loss comes from unresolved V genes, and the rest has no known cause. Recorded for this sample are approximately 70,000 clones; around nine tenths of them occurred a single time. The ten largest clones take up under 7.5% of the sample.

Source: CD4+ or CD8+ T cells sorted from blood, taken in a trial of the OX40 agonist ivuxolimab. The receptor was derived from an adult with an advanced solid tumor such as melanoma, head and neck, liver or kidney cancer.

The CDR3 reads as follows: CASSEGLSSAQIYLIQYF. The sequenced DNA is TGTGCCAGCAGTGAAGGTTTGAGTTCGGCGCAAATTTATTTGATTCAGTACTTC. The sequence joins TRBV2 to TRBJ2-4; no D gene can be assigned with confidence. V lost 1 base and J lost 10 bases; the stretch between them is 26 bases long. The cysteine opens and the phenylalanine closes a CDR3 of 18 amino acids. Only CDR3 DNA is held: 54 bases, read in frame from base 1. Taken from the germline V gene, the CDR1 and CDR2 loops are SNHLY and FYNNEI.